The 8 T cell receptor beta chains listed next were all sequenced from one sample in a study of blood T cell repertoires in COVID-19. Profiled with immunoSEQ multiplex PCR; TCRdb holds only in-frame clones, not every one. This table has 110,000 or so clones, approximately 85% appearing once. Source material: peripheral blood. Receptors were obtained from a human donor in a cohort sampled during active COVID-19.

The gene calls are TRBV6-5 and TRBJ2-3; D is perhaps TRBD2 (6 bases). The CDR3 extends over 15 amino acids. Germline V lookup: CDR1 MNHEY, CDR2 SVGAGI. V gave up 10 bases and J gave up 3 bases, with 20 bases separating them. Written as DNA, the CDR3 is TGTGCCACCGTGCCCGTGGGAGGTGGAACAGATACGCAGTATTTT. This encodes CATVPVGGGTDTQYF.

This clone was picked up many times. This chain links TRBV7-6 with TRBJ1-1, with D possibly being TRBD1 (5 bases). The germline CDR1 and CDR2 sequences are SGHVS and FNYEAQ. The CDR3 loop spans 12 amino acids. Trimming removed 5 bases from V and 7 bases from J, with 11 bases in between. The chain's CDR3 is CASSVTQGEAFF. The CDR3 DNA sequence: TGTGCCAGCAGCGTAACCCAGGGTGAAGCTTTCTTT.

The genes are TRBV30 and TRBJ2-7, with D unclear. This CDR3 comprises 14 residues. Germline values: CDR1 GTSNPN, CDR2 SVGIG (reference sequence). V gave up 1 base and J gave up 1 base, with 11 bases separating them. CDR3 loop: CAWSAQIASYEQYF. DNA for the CDR3: TGTGCCTGGAGTGCCCAAATAGCATCCTACGAGCAGTACTTC.

CDR3 in DNA: TGTGCCAGCAGCACGGGACACCTAAACAATTCACCCCTCCACTTT. It translates to CASSTGHLNNSPLHF. This rearrangement joins TRBV7-3 to TRBJ1-6; possible D gene TRBD1, 6 bases. Germline V gene sequence: CDR1 SGHTA, CDR2 FQGTGA. V was trimmed by 5 bases and J by 7 bases, leaving 15 bases between them. CDR3 length: 15 residues.

This clone appeared once. The rearrangement joins TRBV6-5 to TRBJ1-5; the D is unclear. Trimming cost V 4 bases and J 3 bases, with 7 bases left between them. Germline assignment: CDR1 MNHEY and CDR2 SVGAGI. The CDR3 extends over 13 amino acids. CDR3 DNA: TGTGCCAGCAGTTCCAGAACCAATCAGCCCCAGCATTTT. Protein product: CASSSRTNQPQHF.

The rearrangement uses TRBV9 and TRBJ2-1; TRBD2 aligns across 7 bases. J gave up 1 base and V 3 bases, and 7 bases lay outside the gene matches. The CDR3 is 16 residues long. Germline-derived CDR1 and CDR2 are SGDLS and YYNGEE. CDR3 sequence (DNA): TGTGCCAGCAGCGGCCCCGGGAGGCCGTCCTACAATGAGCAGTTCTTC. Protein sequence: CASSGPGRPSYNEQFF. The full variable domain, completed using reference TRBV9 and TRBJ2-1, is DSGVTQTPKHLITATGQRVTLRCSPRSGDLSVYWYQQSLDQGLQFLIQYYNGEERAKGNILERFSAQQFPDLHSELNLSSLELGDSALYFCASSGPGRPSYNEQFFGPGTRLTVL.

The V call is TRBV5-4, the J call TRBJ2-5; 11 bases agree with TRBD2. The germline CDR1 and CDR2 sequences are SGHNT and YYREEE (reference sequence). The CDR3 is 17 residues long. Trimming removed 1 base from V and 4 bases from J; junction bases left unmatched: 9. CDR3 DNA: TGTGCCAGCAGCTTGAAGTCTAGCGGGAGGACCCCAGAGACCCAGTACTTC. Protein: CASSLKSSGRTPETQYF.

This clone has a handful of counts. The chain is built from TRBV7-8 and TRBJ1-5; D is unresolved. Looked up from germline, CDR1 is SGHVS and CDR2 is FQNEAQ. The CDR3 totals 13 residues. V was clipped by 5 bases and J by 5 bases, with 10 bases between them. Here the CDR3 reads CASSTPGDQPQHF. In DNA, the CDR3 is TGTGCCAGCAGCACCCCGGGAGATCAGCCCCAGCATTTT.